Many counts were recorded for the clone carrying this T cell receptor beta chain. Time point of the sample: persistent/refractory GD, antithyroid drugs over 5 years with positive TRAb. RNA extracted from PBMCs served as the sequencing template. HTBI primers from iRepertoire and Arm-PCR of CDR3 regions yielded the TCR beta libraries. TCRdb called the multiplex PCR reads again in MiXCR, with one record for every CDR3 protein. The data show about 290,000 distinct CDR3 sequences, 22% seen once. The CDR3 sequence is 13 residues long. CDR1 is SNHLY, CDR2 FYNNEI, per germline. The V segment lost 8 bases and the J segment 7 bases; nucleotides outside the gene matches: 9. These data belong to a study of regulatory T cells in long-lasting Graves disease.

This sequence joins TRBV2 and TRBJ1-1; 8 bases match TRBD1. Material: peripheral blood mononuclear cells (PBMCs), obtained when the disease was refractory, from a patient treated with antithyroid drugs. The clonotype was recovered from a female donor with Graves disease. CDR3 sequence: CASLEQGVGEAFF. The CDR3, as DNA: TGTGCCAGCCTTGAACAGGGGGTTGGTGAAGCTTTCTTT.